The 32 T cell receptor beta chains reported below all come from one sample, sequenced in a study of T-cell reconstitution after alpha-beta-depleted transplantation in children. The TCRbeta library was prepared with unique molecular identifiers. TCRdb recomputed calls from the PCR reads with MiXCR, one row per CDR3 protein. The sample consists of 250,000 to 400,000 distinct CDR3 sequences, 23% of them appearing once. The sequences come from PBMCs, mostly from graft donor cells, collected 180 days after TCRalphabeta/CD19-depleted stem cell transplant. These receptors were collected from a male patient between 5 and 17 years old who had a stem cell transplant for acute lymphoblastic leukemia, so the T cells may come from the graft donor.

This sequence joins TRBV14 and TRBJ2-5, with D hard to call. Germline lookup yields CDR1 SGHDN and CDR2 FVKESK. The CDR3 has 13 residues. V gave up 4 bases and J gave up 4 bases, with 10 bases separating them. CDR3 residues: CASSRQVGETQYF. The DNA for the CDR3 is TGTGCCAGCAGCCGGCAAGTGGGAGAGACCCAGTACTTC.

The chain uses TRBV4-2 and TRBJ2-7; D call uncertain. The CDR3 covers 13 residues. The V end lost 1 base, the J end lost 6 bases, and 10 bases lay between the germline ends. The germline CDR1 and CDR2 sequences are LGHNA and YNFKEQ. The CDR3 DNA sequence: TGTGCCAGCAGCCAAGTTGGGTTGGGCGAGCAGTACTTC. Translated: CASSQVGLGEQYF.

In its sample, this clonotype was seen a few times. CDR3 residues: CASSWGLAGGPSNEQFF. Written as DNA, the CDR3 is TGTGCCAGCAGCTGGGGACTAGCGGGAGGGCCCTCGAATGAGCAGTTCTTC. The chain carries TRBV11-1 and TRBJ2-1; 16 bases map to TRBD2. Germline CDR1 and CDR2: SGHAT and FQDESV (reference sequence). The CDR3 contains 17 residues. V shed 4 bases, J shed 7 bases, and the junction held 7 bases outside the gene matches.

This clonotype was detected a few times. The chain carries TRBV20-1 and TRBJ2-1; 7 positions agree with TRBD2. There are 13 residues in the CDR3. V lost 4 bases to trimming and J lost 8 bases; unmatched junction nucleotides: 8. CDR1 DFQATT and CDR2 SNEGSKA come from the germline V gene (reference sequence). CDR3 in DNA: TGCAGTGCTATGCCCGGGACTAAGCATGAGCAGTTCTTC. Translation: CSAMPGTKHEQFF.

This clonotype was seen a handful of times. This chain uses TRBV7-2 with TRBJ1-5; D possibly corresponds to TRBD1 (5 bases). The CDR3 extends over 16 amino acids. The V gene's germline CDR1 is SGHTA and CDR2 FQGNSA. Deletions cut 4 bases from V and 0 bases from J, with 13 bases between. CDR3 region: CASSSDRGTSNQPQHF. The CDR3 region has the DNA TGTGCCAGCAGCTCCGACCGGGGGACTAGCAATCAGCCCCAGCATTTT.

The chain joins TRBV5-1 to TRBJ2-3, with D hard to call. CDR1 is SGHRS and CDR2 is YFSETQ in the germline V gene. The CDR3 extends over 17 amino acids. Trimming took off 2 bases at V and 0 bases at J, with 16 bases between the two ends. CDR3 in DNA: TGCGCCAGCAGCTTAACGGGCATCACTACTAGCACAGATACGCAGTATTTT. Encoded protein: CASSLTGITTSTDTQYF. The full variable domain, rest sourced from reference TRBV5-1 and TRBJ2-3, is KAGVTQTPRYLIKTRGQQVTLSCSPISGHRSVSWYQQTPGQGLQFLFEYFSETQRNKGNFPGRFSGRQFSNSRSEMNVSTLELGDSALYLCASSLTGITTSTDTQYFGPGTRLTVL.

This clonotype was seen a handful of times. The CDR3 region is CASSLVGTSGRKGYNEQFF. In DNA, the CDR3 is TGTGCCAGCAGCTTAGTCGGGACTAGCGGGAGGAAGGGTTACAATGAGCAGTTCTTC. The chain combines TRBV11-1 with TRBJ2-1; 15 bases agree with TRBD2. CDR1 is SGHAT, CDR2 FQDESV, per germline (reference sequence). V lost 1 base and J lost 4; bases outside the gene matches: 8. The CDR3 consists of 19 residues.

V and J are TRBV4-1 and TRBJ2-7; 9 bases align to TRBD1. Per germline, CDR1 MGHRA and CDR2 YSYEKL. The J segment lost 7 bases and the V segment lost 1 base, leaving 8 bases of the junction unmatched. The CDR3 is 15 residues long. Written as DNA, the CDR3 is TGCGCCAGCAGCCAAGTCCCCGGGACAGGGCTGGAGCAGTACTTC. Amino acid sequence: CASSQVPGTGLEQYF.

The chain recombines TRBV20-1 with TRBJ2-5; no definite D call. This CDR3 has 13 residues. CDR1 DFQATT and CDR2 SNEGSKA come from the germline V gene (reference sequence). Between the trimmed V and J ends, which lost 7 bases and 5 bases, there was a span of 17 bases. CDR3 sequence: CSVPTPLGETQYF. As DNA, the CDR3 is TGCAGTGTCCCGACCCCCTTAGGGGAGACCCAGTACTTC.

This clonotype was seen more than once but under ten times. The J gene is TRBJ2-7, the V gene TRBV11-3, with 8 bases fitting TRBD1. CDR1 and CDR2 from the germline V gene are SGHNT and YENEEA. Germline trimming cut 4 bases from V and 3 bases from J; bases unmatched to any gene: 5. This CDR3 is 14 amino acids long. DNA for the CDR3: TGTGCCAGCAGCTCACAGGGGGAGCTCTACGAGCAGTACTTC. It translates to CASSSQGELYEQYF.

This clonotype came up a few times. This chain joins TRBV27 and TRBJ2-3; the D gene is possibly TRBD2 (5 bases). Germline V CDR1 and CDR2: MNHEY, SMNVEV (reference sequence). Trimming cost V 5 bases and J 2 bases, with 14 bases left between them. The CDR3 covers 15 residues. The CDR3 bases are TGTGCCAGCAGTCCGTGGACTTGGTACACAGATACGCAGTATTTT. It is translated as CASSPWTWYTDTQYF.

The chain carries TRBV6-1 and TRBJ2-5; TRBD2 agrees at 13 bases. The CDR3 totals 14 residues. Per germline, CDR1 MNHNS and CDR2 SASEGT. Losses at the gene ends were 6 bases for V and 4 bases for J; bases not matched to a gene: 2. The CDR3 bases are TGTGCCAGCAGCTGGACTAGCGGGAGAGAGACCCAGTACTTC. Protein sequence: CASSWTSGRETQYF.

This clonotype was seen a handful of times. The CDR3 sequence: CASSEYYTTDTQYF. In DNA form, the CDR3 reads TGTGCCAGCAGTGAATATTACACCACAGATACGCAGTATTTT. The chain employs TRBV25-1 and TRBJ2-3, with D unclear. The CDR3 contains 14 residues. The V end lost 0 bases, the J end lost 2 bases, and 6 bases lay between the germline ends. CDR1 is MGHDK and CDR2 is SYGVNS in the germline V gene.

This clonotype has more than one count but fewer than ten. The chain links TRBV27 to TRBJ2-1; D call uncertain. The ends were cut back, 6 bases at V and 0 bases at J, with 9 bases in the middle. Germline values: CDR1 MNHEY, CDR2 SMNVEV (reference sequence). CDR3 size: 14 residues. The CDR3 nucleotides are TGTGCCAGCAGCTTGTTGAGCTCCTACAATGAGCAGTTCTTC. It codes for CASSLLSSYNEQFF.

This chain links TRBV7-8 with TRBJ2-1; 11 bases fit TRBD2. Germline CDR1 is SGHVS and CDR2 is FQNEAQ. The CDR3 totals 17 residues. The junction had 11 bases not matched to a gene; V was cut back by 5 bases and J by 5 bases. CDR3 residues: CASSEASGRKTNNEQFF. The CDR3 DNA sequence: TGTGCCAGCAGCGAAGCTAGCGGGAGGAAAACGAACAATGAGCAGTTCTTC.

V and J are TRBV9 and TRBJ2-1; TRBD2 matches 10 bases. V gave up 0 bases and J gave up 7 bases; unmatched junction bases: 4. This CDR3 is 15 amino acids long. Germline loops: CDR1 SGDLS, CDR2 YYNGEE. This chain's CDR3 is CASSVGSGRTNEQFF. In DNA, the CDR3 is TGTGCCAGCAGCGTAGGTAGCGGGAGGACTAATGAGCAGTTCTTC.

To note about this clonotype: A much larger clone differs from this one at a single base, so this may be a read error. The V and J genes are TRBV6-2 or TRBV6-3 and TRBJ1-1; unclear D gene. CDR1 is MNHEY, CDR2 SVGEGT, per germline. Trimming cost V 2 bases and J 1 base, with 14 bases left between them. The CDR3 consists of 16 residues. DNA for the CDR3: TGTGCCAGCAGTTACCAAATTGGGTCAGGGAACACTGAAGCTTTCTTT. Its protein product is CASSYQIGSGNTEAFF.

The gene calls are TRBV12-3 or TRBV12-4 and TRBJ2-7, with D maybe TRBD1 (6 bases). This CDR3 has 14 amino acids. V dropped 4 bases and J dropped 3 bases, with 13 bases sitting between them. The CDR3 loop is CASSSGGPVYEQYF. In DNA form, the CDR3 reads TGTGCCAGCAGTTCTGGGGGCCCAGTCTACGAGCAGTACTTC.

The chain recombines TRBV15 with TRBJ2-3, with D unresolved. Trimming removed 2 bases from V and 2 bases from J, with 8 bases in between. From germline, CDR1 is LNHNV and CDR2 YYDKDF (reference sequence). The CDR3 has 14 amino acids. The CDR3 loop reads CATSRSTFTDTQYF. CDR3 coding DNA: TGTGCCACCAGCAGAAGTACATTCACAGATACGCAGTATTTT.

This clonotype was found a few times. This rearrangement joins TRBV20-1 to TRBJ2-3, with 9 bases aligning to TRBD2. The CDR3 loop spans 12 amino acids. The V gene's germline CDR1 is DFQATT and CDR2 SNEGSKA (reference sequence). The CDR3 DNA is TGCAGCGACGAGCGGGGGGCAGATACGCAGTATTTT. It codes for CSDERGADTQYF.

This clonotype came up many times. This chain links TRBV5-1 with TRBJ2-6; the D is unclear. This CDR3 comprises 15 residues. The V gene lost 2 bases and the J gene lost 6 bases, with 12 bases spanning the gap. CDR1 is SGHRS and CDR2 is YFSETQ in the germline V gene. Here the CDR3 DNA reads TGCGCCAGCAGCTTTTGGGATACCACGGCCAACGTCCTGACTTTC. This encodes CASSFWDTTANVLTF.

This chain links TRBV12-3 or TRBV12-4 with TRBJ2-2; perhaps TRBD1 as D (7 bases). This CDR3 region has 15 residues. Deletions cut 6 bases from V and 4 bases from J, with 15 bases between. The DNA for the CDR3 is TGTGCCAGCAGCCGCGACAGGGAGGTCACCGGGGAGCTGTTTTTT. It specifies CASSRDREVTGELFF.

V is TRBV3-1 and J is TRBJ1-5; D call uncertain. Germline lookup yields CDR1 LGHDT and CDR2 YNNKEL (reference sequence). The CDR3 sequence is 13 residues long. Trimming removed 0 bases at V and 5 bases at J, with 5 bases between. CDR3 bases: TGTGCCAGCAGCCAAGATTTAGATCAGCCCCAGCATTTT. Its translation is CASSQDLDQPQHF.

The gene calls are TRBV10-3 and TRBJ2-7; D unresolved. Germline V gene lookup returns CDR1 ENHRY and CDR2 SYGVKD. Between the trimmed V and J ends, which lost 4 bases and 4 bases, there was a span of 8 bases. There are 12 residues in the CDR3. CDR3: CAISAPTYEQYF. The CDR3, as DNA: TGTGCCATCAGTGCCCCGACATACGAGCAGTACTTC.

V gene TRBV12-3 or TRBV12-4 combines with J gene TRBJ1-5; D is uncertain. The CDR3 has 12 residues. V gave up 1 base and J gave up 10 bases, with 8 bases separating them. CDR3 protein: CASSLGVQPQHF. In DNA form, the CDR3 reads TGTGCCAGCAGTTTAGGTGTGCAACCCCAGCATTTT.

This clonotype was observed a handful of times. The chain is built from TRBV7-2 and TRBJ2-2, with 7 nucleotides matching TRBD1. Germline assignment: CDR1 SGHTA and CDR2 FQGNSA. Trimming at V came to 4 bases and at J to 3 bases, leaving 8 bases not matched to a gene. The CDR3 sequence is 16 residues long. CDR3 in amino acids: CASSSPGQPHTGELFF. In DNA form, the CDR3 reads TGTGCCAGCAGCTCACCGGGACAGCCCCACACCGGGGAGCTGTTTTTT.

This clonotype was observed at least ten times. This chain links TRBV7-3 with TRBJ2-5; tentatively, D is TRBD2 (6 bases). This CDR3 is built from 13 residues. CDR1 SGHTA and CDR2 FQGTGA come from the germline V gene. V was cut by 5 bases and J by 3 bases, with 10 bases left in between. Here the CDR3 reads CASSRGAEETQYF. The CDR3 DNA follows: TGTGCCAGCAGCCGCGGGGCGGAAGAGACCCAGTACTTC.

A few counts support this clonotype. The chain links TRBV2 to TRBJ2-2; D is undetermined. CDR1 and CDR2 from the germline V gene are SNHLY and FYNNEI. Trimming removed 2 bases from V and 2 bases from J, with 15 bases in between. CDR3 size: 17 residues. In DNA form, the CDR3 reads TGTGCCAGCAGTGAAAAAGCAGCGTCGGTTAACACCGGGGAGCTGTTTTTT. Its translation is CASSEKAASVNTGELFF.

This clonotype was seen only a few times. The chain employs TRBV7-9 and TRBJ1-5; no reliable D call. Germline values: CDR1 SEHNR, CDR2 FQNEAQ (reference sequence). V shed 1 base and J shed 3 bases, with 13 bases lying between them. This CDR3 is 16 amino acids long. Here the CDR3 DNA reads TGTGCCAGCAGCTTAGTAGAGACGGGGTTCAATCAGCCCCAGCATTTT. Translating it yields CASSLVETGFNQPQHF.

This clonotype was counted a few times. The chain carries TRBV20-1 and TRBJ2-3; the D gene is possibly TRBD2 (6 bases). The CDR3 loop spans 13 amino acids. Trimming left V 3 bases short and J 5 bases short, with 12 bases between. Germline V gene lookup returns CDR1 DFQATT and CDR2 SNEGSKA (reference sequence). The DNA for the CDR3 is TGCAGTGCTAGGTTGGGGGGAAAAGATACGCAGTATTTT. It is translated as CSARLGGKDTQYF.

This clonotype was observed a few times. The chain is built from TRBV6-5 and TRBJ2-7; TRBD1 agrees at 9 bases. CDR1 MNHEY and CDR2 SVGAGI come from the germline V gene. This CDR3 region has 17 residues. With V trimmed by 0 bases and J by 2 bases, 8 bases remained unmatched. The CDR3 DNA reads TGTGCCAGCAGTTACTCAGCCGGGACAGGGACTCCCTACGAGCAGTACTTC. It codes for CASSYSAGTGTPYEQYF.

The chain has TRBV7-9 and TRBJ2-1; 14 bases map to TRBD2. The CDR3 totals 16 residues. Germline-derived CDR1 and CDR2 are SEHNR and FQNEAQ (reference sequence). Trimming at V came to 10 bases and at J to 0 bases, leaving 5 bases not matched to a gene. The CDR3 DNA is TGTGCCATCCCGGGACTAGCGGGAGACTCCTACAATGAGCAGTTCTTC. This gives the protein CAIPGLAGDSYNEQFF.